The 11 T cell receptor beta chains presented below share a single source sample, sequenced in a study of OX40 agonist ivuxolimab in advanced cancers. Sequencing was performed with immunoSEQ multiplex PCR; in TCRdb, only in-frame clones are kept and a portion is missing. In the table there are fewer than 60,000 clones, roughly 85% of which are singletons. The material was CD4+ or CD8+ T cells sorted from blood, obtained in a trial of the OX40 agonist ivuxolimab. Every receptor here comes from an adult with an advanced solid tumor such as melanoma, head and neck, liver or kidney cancer.

The chain carries TRBV21-1 and TRBJ2-1; the table's D call of TRBD2 was not tested on the DNA. TRBV21-1 is deemed a pseudogene. The CDR3 is 15 amino acids. The DNA for the CDR3 is TGTGCCAGCATGGTTTCGGGAGTCTCCTACAATGAGCAGTTCTTC. It specifies CASMVSGVSYNEQFF.

Remarks on this clone: Other nucleotide sequences from this sample produce the same CDR3. The V and J genes are TRBV5-1 and TRBJ2-3; no clear D. V was trimmed by 2 bases and J by 0 bases, leaving 4 bases between them. This CDR3 has 13 residues. Germline V gene sequence: CDR1 SGHRS, CDR2 YFSETQ. The DNA for the CDR3 is TGCGCCAGCAGCTTACCTAGCACAGATACGCAGTATTTT. This encodes CASSLPSTDTQYF.

In this sample, this clone turned up once. This chain joins TRBV6-1 and TRBJ2-7, with 9 nucleotides matching TRBD2. V shed 2 bases and J 5 bases; nucleotides not matched to a gene: 7. Germline V gene data show CDR1 as MNHNS and CDR2 as SASEGT. The CDR3 has 15 amino acids. CDR3 sequence (DNA): TGTGCCAGCAGTGAAATTAGCGGGGGAGCTGACGAGCAGTACTTC. Its translation: CASSEISGGADEQYF.

The V gene is TRBV4-3, the J gene TRBJ2-2, with 8 bases that match TRBD1. Germline CDR1 reads LGHNA; CDR2 reads YSLEER. There are 16 residues in the CDR3. V shed 0 bases, J shed 3 bases, and the junction held 3 bases outside the gene matches. The CDR3 loop is CASSQEQGVYTGELFF. The DNA for the CDR3 is TGCGCCAGCAGCCAAGAACAGGGGGTTTACACCGGGGAGCTGTTTTTT.

The CDR3 DNA sequence: TGCGCCAGCAGTGAAATAGCGGGAGGTCCCACCGGGGAGCTGTTTTTT. Amino acids: CASSEIAGGPTGELFF. V usage is TRBV10-1 and J usage is TRBJ2-2; 10 bases match TRBD2. Per the germline V gene, CDR1 is WNHNN and CDR2 is SYGVQD (reference sequence). This CDR3 has 16 residues. The trim removed 3 bases at V and 4 bases at J, leaving 5 bases unmatched.

The chain links TRBV6-5 to TRBJ1-1; D may be TRBD1 (6 bases). Between the trimmed V and J ends, which lost 0 bases and 8 bases, there was a span of 10 bases. The CDR3 is 13 amino acids. Looked up from germline, CDR1 is MNHEY and CDR2 is SVGAGI. CDR3 residues: CASSYSPGVEAFF. CDR3 sequence (DNA): TGTGCCAGCAGTTACTCTCCAGGGGTCGAAGCTTTCTTT.

In DNA form, the CDR3 reads TGCGCCAGCAGTGAGGGGGGAGATACGCAGTATTTT. Translated: CASSEGGDTQYF. J is TRBJ2-3 and V is TRBV10-1; D may match TRBD1 or TRBD2 (5 bases each). Trimming pared 2 bases from V and 5 bases from J, leaving 5 bases between. CDR3 length: 12 amino acids. In germline, CDR1 is WNHNN, CDR2 SYGVQD (reference sequence).

CDR3 sequence (DNA): TGTGCCAGCAGCTTGCAAGGGCCATCGGGCTACACCTTC. Protein: CASSLQGPSGYTF. The chain joins TRBV4-2 to TRBJ1-2; no clear D gene. Germline-derived CDR1 and CDR2 are LGHNA and YNFKEQ. The CDR3 loop spans 13 amino acids. Deletions cut 5 bases from V and 8 bases from J, with 15 bases between.

This rearrangement joins TRBV19 to TRBJ2-5, with a tentative D call TRBD2 (5 bases). Germline-derived CDR1 and CDR2 are LNHDA and SQIVND (reference sequence). CDR3 length: 14 residues. Trimming removed 2 bases at V and 5 bases at J, with 12 bases between. CDR3 nucleotide sequence: TGTGCCAGTAGTATATCGACTATGAAGGAGACCCAGTACTTC. It yields the protein CASSISTMKETQYF.

The V gene is TRBV2, the J gene TRBJ1-1; D may be TRBD1 (6 bases). V was shortened by 5 bases and J by 3 bases, with 13 bases between the two germline ends. Germline assignment: CDR1 SNHLY and CDR2 FYNNEI. CDR3 size: 14 residues. CDR3 region: CASSLVQGHTEAFF. DNA for the CDR3: TGTGCCAGCAGTTTGGTCCAGGGGCACACTGAAGCTTTCTTT.

This chain joins TRBV27 and TRBJ2-7, with TRBD1 matching 8 bases. The CDR3 spans 15 residues. Unmatched junction bases numbered 10, after V lost 6 bases and J lost 3 bases. Germline V CDR1 and CDR2: MNHEY, SMNVEV (reference sequence). CDR3 residues: CASRMTGAYSYEQYF. For the CDR3, the DNA is TGTGCCAGCAGAATGACAGGGGCCTACAGCTACGAGCAGTACTTC.